This T cell receptor (beta chain) is drawn from a study of a mutant IDH1 vaccine in newly diagnosed glioma. About the study: The timing of visit V12 was week 35, and that of visit V13 was week 47.

To note about this clone: Antigen specificity is unknown.

This sample's time point: week 35, safety follow-up. The content of each vaccine dose was 300 ug of mutant IDH1 20-mer peptide, and topical imiquimod accompanied it. CDR1 and CDR2 from the germline V gene are SGHRS and YFSETQ. This CDR3 has 17 residues. V dropped 4 bases and J dropped 1; count of bases not matched to a gene: 7. Study outcomes and limitations: Pseudoprogression seemed unrelated to changes in top peripheral T cell clonotypes.

The data were produced by immunoSEQ multiplex PCR, yet TCRdb's version contains in-frame clones alone and is incomplete. The sample records around 31,000 clones, 81% being singletons. This clonotype originated in a man aged 25 to 40 with glioma. V usage is TRBV5-1 and J usage is TRBJ2-2; 10 bases are shared with TRBD1. The material was PBMCs, obtained from a glioma patient whose treatment included an IDH1 peptide vaccine. The CDR3 spells CASSLRDRGWNTGELFF. In DNA, the CDR3 is TGCGCCAGCAGCCTCCGGGACAGGGGATGGAACACCGGGGAGCTGTTTTTT.